The source of this T cell receptor (beta chain) is a study of T cells after yellow fever vaccination. A process of 5'RACE template switching, which added a universal primer site and UMIs, was used to make TCR cDNA. TCRdb reprocessed the 5' RACE reads via MiXCR and lists one record per CDR3 protein. The sample contains roughly 330,000 distinct CDR3 sequences, 3% to 4.5% of which appear only once. V lost 3 bases, J lost 2 bases, and 7 bases lay in between. The V gene's germline CDR1 is SGHRS and CDR2 YFSETQ. The CDR3 sequence is 13 residues long. The source of this sequence is a young man who received the YFV17D yellow fever vaccine. The material was PBMCs, obtained 5 days after the yellow fever booster vaccination. The chain couples TRBV5-1 to TRBJ2-3; D call uncertain. CDR3 coding DNA: TGCGCCAGCAGCTCGAAACCCACAGATACGCAGTATTTT. Its translation is CASSSKPTDTQYF.